The rows below give T cell receptor beta chains drawn from one sample of a study of blood T cell repertoires in COVID-19. Some clones are missing from TCRdb's copy, which holds only in-frame ones; the method was immunoSEQ multiplex PCR. The sample gives more than 70,000 clones, 75% to 90% of which show up once; under 13% is in the top ten. Specimen: peripheral blood. The source is a woman aged 65 to 85 with acute or convalescent COVID-19. Both conserved end residues are part of each CDR3. For some rows the clone size is stated as once, few or many, or as a class when expanded; others skip it.

J | size | V | CDR3
TRBJ2-7 | - | TRBV2 | CASSEGLAGYYEQYF
TRBJ2-7 | - | TRBV4-1 | CASSQAGPSTGLNEQYF
TRBJ2-2 | - | TRBV2 | CASSVEFTGELFF
TRBJ1-2 | - | TRBV12-3/TRBV12-4 | CASSFGRRYGYTF
TRBJ2-1 | - | TRBV7-3 | CASSLTGGSSYNEQFF
TRBJ1-6 | - | TRBV6-4 | CASSVTGDDSPLHF
TRBJ2-1 | - | TRBV29-1 | CSVKGQGVSEQFF
TRBJ1-2 | - | TRBV4-2 | CASSQRESQGYTF
TRBJ2-5 | - | TRBV7-3 | CASSLTGGGETQYF
TRBJ2-3 | once | TRBV7-8 | CASSPGWAPRVDTQYF
TRBJ2-1 | few | TRBV27 | CASSLFGVLAGVVEFF
TRBJ2-2 | - | TRBV25-1 | CASSLRLAGTGELFF
TRBJ2-1 | - | TRBV29-1 | CSVRRGTGNNEQFF
TRBJ2-1 | - | TRBV5-1 | CASSLPSGQRGNEQFF
TRBJ1-5 | - | TRBV28 | CASQTGYSNQPQHF
TRBJ1-6 | medium-sized | TRBV6-2/TRBV6-3 | CASSRTGDLYSPLHF